This TCR beta chain was recovered during a study of T-cell reconstitution after alpha-beta-depleted transplantation in children. This clonotype was detected many times. The CDR3 sequence is 16 residues long. Germline loops: CDR1 SGHRS, CDR2 YFSETQ. Trimming stripped 1 base from V and 6 bases from J, with 14 bases between. During its preparation, the TCRbeta library received unique molecular identifiers. TCRdb used MiXCR to reprocess the PCR reads, holding one entry per CDR3 protein. Of a few hundred thousand distinct CDR3 sequences listed, 9% to 10% are singletons. The chain links TRBV5-1 to TRBJ1-6; maybe TRBD1 (5 bases). This TCR came from a human donor who donated a stem cell graft to a child with SCID. The sample in question was PBMCs from the stem cell graft donor, obtained from the stem cell graft. CDR3 region: CASSLITGDGNSPLHF. In nucleotides, the CDR3 is TGCGCCAGCAGCTTGATTACCGGGGACGGTAATTCACCCCTCCACTTT.